Reported below is one TCR beta chain. Its specificity is not known. The source of the sample is a study of cytomegalovirus exposure and HLA in healthy donors. Study-level results: There were three CMV-associated chains whose specificity for CMV antigens was confirmed in vitro. The authors listed 150 to 200 TCR beta chains as cytomegalovirus-associated.

Between the trimmed V and J ends, which lost 2 bases and 1 base, there was a span of 11 bases. Germline V gives CDR1 WSHSY, CDR2 SAAADI. The CDR3 has 15 residues. Sequenced by immunoSEQ multiplex PCR; TCRdb stores in-frame clones only, minus some. Of about 150,000 clones listed, approximately 82% are singletons. The sequenced sample was PBMCs. The clonotype comes from a man between 25 and 39 years old in good health and CMV-seropositive. The gene calls are TRBV10-2 and TRBJ1-1, with no clear D. CDR3 nucleotide sequence: TGCGCCAGCAGTGAGCACTCTGGTAAGAACACTGAAGCTTTCTTT. It encodes CASSEHSGKNTEAFF.